The T cell receptor (beta chain) described here comes from a study of cytomegalovirus exposure and HLA in healthy donors. Notes on the study in general: Most subjects had HLA-A and HLA-B alleles reportedly predicted accurately by TCR beta sequences. Later work found most CMV-associated TCR beta chains apparently HLA-restricted. It was shown in a later analysis that HLA-associated TCR beta chains were more clonally expanded than other, equally common chains.

This cohort consisted of healthy bone marrow donors. Germline CDR1 is SGHRS and CDR2 is YFSETQ. The CDR3 runs 11 residues. The germline V and J ends were trimmed by 2 bases and 7 bases, with 7 bases remaining between them. The PCR had 60 Vbeta and 13 Jbeta primers. Clones were read by immunoSEQ multiplex PCR, and TCRdb kept only the in-frame ones, dropping some. The sample has 90,000 to 150,000 clones, about 8% seen once; the top ten hold 6% to 7.5%. The table lists this clone with a few counts. The antigen is unknown. This clonotype was obtained from a woman between 40 and 50 years old in good health and CMV-seropositive. V usage is TRBV5-1 and J usage is TRBJ2-7; maybe TRBD2 (5 bases). The sequencing sample was made of PBMCs. This CDR3 reads CASSFGEEQYF. CDR3 sequence (DNA): TGCGCCAGCAGCTTCGGGGAGGAGCAGTACTTC. The entire variable domain, with the rest obtained from reference TRBV5-1 and TRBJ2-7, is as follows: KAGVTQTPRYLIKTRGQQVTLSCSPISGHRSVSWYQQTPGQGLQFLFEYFSETQRNKGNFPGRFSGRQFSNSRSEMNVSTLELGDSALYLCASSFGEEQYFGPGTRLTVT.